These 17 T cell receptor beta chains came from one sample sequenced in a study of PD-1 blockade in classical Hodgkin lymphoma. TCRdb's copy holds only in-frame clones and misses some; the assay was immunoSEQ multiplex PCR. The sample comprises some 31,000 clones, approximately 94% of which are singletons, and about 2.5% rests with the top ten. Indicated time point: newly diagnosed, previously untreated cHL patient sample. Sequences were obtained from peripheral blood mononuclear cells (PBMCs). The receptors originated from a human donor with classical Hodgkin lymphoma.

The chain joins TRBV5-4 to TRBJ2-3; 10 bases map to TRBD2. After removal of 4 bases from V and 3 bases from J, the junction contained 5 bases not matched to a gene. Germline V gene sequence: CDR1 SGHNT, CDR2 YYREEE (reference sequence). This CDR3 has 15 amino acids. CDR3 sequence (DNA): TGTGCCAGCAGCCCCAGCGGGAGGGATACAGATACGCAGTATTTT. This codes for CASSPSGRDTDTQYF.

This clone appeared a single time. The chain is built from TRBV6-1 and TRBJ2-4; no firm D call. This CDR3 spans 12 amino acids. CDR1 MNHNS and CDR2 SASEGT come from the germline V gene. Trimming cost V 9 bases and J 2 bases, with 8 bases left between them. For the CDR3, the DNA is TGTGCCAGAAGGTGGACCAAAAACATTCAGTACTTC. Its protein product is CARRWTKNIQYF.

V and J are TRBV10-2 and TRBJ2-7; unclear D gene. V gave up 1 base and J gave up 5 bases, with 6 bases separating them. CDR1 WSHSY and CDR2 SAAADI come from the germline V gene. This CDR3 comprises 12 residues. The chain's CDR3 is CASSEYSHEQYF. The DNA of the CDR3 is TGCGCCAGCAGTGAGTACAGCCACGAGCAGTACTTC.

This chain connects TRBV30 to TRBJ1-2, with D tentatively TRBD1 (6 bases). The CDR3 is made up of 14 amino acids. Trimming pared 0 bases from V and 4 bases from J, leaving 12 bases between. CDR1 is GTSNPN, CDR2 SVGIG, per germline (reference sequence). The CDR3 loop is CAWSVGGKGYGYTF. For the CDR3, the DNA is TGTGCCTGGAGTGTGGGGGGCAAAGGCTATGGCTACACCTTC.

V and J are TRBV5-1 and TRBJ2-3; 12 bases agree with TRBD2. V lost 0 bases and J lost 1; bases outside the gene matches: 3. Germline V lookup: CDR1 SGHRS, CDR2 YFSETQ. The CDR3 runs to 17 residues. CDR3 protein: CASSLGGLAGGTDTQYF. The CDR3 DNA follows: TGCGCCAGCAGCTTGGGGGGACTAGCGGGCGGCACAGATACGCAGTATTTT.

The chain couples TRBV6-1 to TRBJ2-4; 7 bases align to TRBD1. Germline values: CDR1 MNHNS, CDR2 SASEGT. CDR3 length: 18 residues. The V gene end was trimmed by 4 bases and the J gene end by 0 bases; junction bases not matched to a gene: 12. CDR3 in DNA: TGTGCCAGCAGTGGACAGGGTTTATTCGCGTTAGCCAAAAACATTCAGTACTTC. It specifies CASSGQGLFALAKNIQYF.

The chain joins TRBV4-1 to TRBJ1-1, with unresolved D. CDR3 length: 14 amino acids. Trimming removed 4 bases at V and 8 bases at J, with 17 bases between. CDR1 is MGHRA and CDR2 is YSYEKL in the germline V gene. The CDR3 DNA reads TGCGCCAGCAGCCCCCCCGGAGCGGGTTCCGAAGCTTTCTTT. Translating gives CASSPPGAGSEAFF.

J is TRBJ2-1 and V is TRBV7-8; the D is unclear. Trimming removed 5 bases from V and 2 bases from J, with 7 bases in between. Germline V lookup: CDR1 SGHVS, CDR2 FQNEAQ. The CDR3 totals 13 residues. CDR3 protein: CASSPRAYNEQFF. The DNA for the CDR3 is TGTGCCAGCAGCCCTCGGGCCTACAATGAGCAGTTCTTC.

The J gene is TRBJ1-4, the V gene TRBV6-1; 7 bases align to TRBD1. The CDR3 contains 12 residues. The germline gives CDR1 MNHNS, CDR2 SASEGT. The J segment lost 10 bases and the V segment lost 4 bases, leaving 3 bases of the junction unmatched. CDR3 DNA sequence: TGTGCCAGCAGTGTTGCAGGGGGAAAACTGTTTTTT. Translation gives CASSVAGGKLFF.

The CDR3 here is CSVDHPGSATDTQYF. In nucleotides, the CDR3 is TGCAGCGTTGATCACCCGGGGAGTGCGACAGATACGCAGTATTTT. The chain combines TRBV29-1 with TRBJ2-3, with D possibly matching TRBD2 (5 bases). This CDR3 comprises 15 residues. Trimming stripped 3 bases from V and 3 bases from J, with 16 bases between. Germline CDR1 SQVTM, CDR2 ANQGSEA.

J is TRBJ2-1 and V is TRBV9; the match to TRBD2 covers 15 bases. This CDR3 spans 18 amino acids. V shed 4 bases, J shed 1 base, and the junction held 6 bases outside the gene matches. Germline lookup yields CDR1 SGDLS and CDR2 YYNGEE. The CDR3 region has the DNA TGTGCCAGCAGCCCTCGGACTAGCGGGGGGGGATCCTACAATGAGCAGTTCTTC. It is translated as CASSPRTSGGGSYNEQFF. Variable domain in full (rest from reference TRBV9 and TRBJ2-1): DSGVTQTPKHLITATGQRVTLRCSPRSGDLSVYWYQQSLDQGLQFLIQYYNGEERAKGNILERFSAQQFPDLHSELNLSSLELGDSALYFCASSPRTSGGGSYNEQFFGPGTRLTVL.

The chain has TRBV19 and TRBJ1-2; no reliable D call. The CDR3 loop spans 11 amino acids. Germline values: CDR1 LNHDA, CDR2 SQIVND (reference sequence). V was clipped by 2 bases and J by 10 bases, with 8 bases between them. The CDR3 protein is CASSIYEDYTF. The CDR3 DNA sequence: TGTGCCAGTAGTATATATGAGGACTACACCTTC.

V and J are TRBV11-2 and TRBJ2-3; weak D call: TRBD2 (5 bases). CDR1 SGHAT and CDR2 FQNNGV come from the germline V gene. This CDR3 region has 15 residues. Deletions cut 4 bases from V and 0 bases from J, with 11 bases between. CDR3 nucleotides: TGTGCCAGCAGCTATAGCGTTCCTAGCACAGATACGCAGTATTTT. Protein sequence: CASSYSVPSTDTQYF.

The J gene is TRBJ2-3, the V gene TRBV6-4, with 7 bases identical to TRBD1. Germline CDR1 MRHNA, CDR2 SNTAGT. V was pared by 2 bases and J by 1 base, with 3 bases of the junction left unmatched. The CDR3 is 15 amino acids. The CDR3 is CASSDGTGGTDTQYF. CDR3 bases: TGTGCCAGCAGTGACGGAACAGGGGGCACAGATACGCAGTATTTT.

This clone occurred once. The V call is TRBV10-2, the J call TRBJ1-2; D unclear. V was clipped by 0 bases and J by 4 bases, with 21 bases between them. Germline values: CDR1 WSHSY, CDR2 SAAADI. The CDR3 covers 18 residues. The CDR3: CASSESTLLRRLGYGYTF. The CDR3 nucleotides are TGCGCCAGCAGTGAGTCGACTCTTTTGCGGCGTCTGGGCTATGGCTACACCTTC.

The chain is built from TRBV5-4 and TRBJ2-1, with D maybe TRBD1 (7 bases). CDR3 length equals 15 residues. V was clipped by 3 bases and J by 3 bases, with 13 bases between them. Germline values: CDR1 SGHNT, CDR2 YYREEE (reference sequence). In DNA form, the CDR3 reads TGTGCCAGCAGCTGGACAGGCGGGGACTACAATGAGCAGTTCTTC. Amino acid sequence: CASSWTGGDYNEQFF.

The rearrangement links TRBV18 to TRBJ1-2; D gene ambiguous. The germline V and J ends were trimmed by 0 bases and 3 bases, with 11 bases remaining between them. The CDR3 loop spans 15 amino acids. Germline CDR1 KGHSH, CDR2 LQKENI. The DNA of the CDR3 is TGTGCCAGCTCACCACCCATGCAGAACTACTATGGCTACACCTTC. Its protein product is CASSPPMQNYYGYTF.